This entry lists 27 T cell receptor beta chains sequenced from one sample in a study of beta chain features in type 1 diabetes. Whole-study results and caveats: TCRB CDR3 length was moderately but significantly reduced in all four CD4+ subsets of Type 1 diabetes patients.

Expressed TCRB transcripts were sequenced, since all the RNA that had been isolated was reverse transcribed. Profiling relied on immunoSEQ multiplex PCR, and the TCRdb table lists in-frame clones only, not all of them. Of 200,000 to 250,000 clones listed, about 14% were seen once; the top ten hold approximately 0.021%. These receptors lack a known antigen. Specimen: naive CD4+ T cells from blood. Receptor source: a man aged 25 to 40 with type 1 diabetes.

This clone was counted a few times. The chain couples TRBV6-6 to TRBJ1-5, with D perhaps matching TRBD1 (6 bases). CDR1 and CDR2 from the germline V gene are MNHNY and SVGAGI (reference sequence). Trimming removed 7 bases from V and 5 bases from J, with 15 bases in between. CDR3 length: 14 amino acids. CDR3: CASIPGEGHQPQHF. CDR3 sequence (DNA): TGTGCCAGCATACCAGGGGAGGGCCATCAGCCCCAGCATTTT.

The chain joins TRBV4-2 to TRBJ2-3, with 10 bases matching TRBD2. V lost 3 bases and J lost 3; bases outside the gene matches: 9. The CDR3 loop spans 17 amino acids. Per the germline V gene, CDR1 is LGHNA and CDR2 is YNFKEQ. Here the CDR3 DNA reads TGTGCCAGCAGCCAGGTACCGACTAGCGGGTCGACAGATACGCAGTATTTT. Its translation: CASSQVPTSGSTDTQYF.

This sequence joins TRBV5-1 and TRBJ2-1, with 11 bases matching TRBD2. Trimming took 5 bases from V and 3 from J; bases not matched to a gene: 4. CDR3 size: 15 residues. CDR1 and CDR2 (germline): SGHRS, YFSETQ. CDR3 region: CASRILAGDYNEQFF. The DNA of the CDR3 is TGCGCCAGCAGGATACTAGCGGGAGACTACAATGAGCAGTTCTTC.

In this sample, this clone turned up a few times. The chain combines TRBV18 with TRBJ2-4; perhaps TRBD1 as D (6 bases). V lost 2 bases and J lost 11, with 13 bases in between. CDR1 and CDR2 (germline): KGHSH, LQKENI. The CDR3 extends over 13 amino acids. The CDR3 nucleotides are TGTGCCAGCTCACCAACAGGGTTTTATGTTCAGTACTTC. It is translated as CASSPTGFYVQYF.

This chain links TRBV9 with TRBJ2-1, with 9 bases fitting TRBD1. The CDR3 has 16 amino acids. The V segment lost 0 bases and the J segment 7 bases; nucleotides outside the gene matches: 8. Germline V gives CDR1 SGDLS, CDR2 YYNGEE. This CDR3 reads CASSVGLYRGRNEQFF. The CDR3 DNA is TGTGCCAGCAGCGTAGGACTATACAGGGGGCGTAATGAGCAGTTCTTC.

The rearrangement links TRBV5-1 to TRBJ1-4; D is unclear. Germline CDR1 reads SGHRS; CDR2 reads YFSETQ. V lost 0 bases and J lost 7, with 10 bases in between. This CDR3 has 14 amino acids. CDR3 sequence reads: CASSLEWGGEKLFF. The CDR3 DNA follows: TGCGCCAGCAGCTTGGAATGGGGAGGTGAAAAACTGTTTTTT.

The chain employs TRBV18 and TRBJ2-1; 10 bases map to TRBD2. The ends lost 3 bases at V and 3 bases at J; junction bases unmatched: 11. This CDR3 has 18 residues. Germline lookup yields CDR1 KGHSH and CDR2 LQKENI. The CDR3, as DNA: TGTGCCAGCTCACCCAGCTCGATGACTAGCGGGTTCTACAATGAGCAGTTCTTC. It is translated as CASSPSSMTSGFYNEQFF.

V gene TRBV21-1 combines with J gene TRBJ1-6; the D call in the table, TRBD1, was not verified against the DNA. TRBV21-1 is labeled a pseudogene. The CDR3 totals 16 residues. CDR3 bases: TGTGCCAGCAGCAAAAGGGAACAGGGGGTTGATTCACCCCTCCACTTT. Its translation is CASSKREQGVDSPLHF.

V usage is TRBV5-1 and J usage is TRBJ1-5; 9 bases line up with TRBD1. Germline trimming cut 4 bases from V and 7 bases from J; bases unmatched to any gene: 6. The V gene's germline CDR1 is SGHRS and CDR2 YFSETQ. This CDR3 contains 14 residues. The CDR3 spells CASSQTGGVQPQHF. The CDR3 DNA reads TGCGCCAGCAGCCAAACAGGGGGCGTACAGCCCCAGCATTTT.

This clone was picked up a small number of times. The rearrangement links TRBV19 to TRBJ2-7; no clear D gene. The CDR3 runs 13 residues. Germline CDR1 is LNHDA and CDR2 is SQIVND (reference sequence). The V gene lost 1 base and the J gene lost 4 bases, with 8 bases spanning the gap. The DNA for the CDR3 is TGTGCCAGTAGTATAGCGCCAGTTTACGAGCAGTACTTC. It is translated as CASSIAPVYEQYF.

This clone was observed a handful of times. The CDR3 DNA sequence: TGTGCCAGCAGGAAGGGGGTTGATAGCAATCAGCCCCAGCATTTT. Protein product: CASRKGVDSNQPQHF. The chain has TRBV11-2 and TRBJ1-5; tentative D call: TRBD1 (6 bases). V was cut by 6 bases and J by 0 bases, with 12 bases left in between. There are 15 residues in the CDR3. The germline V gene has CDR1 SGHAT and CDR2 FQNNGV.

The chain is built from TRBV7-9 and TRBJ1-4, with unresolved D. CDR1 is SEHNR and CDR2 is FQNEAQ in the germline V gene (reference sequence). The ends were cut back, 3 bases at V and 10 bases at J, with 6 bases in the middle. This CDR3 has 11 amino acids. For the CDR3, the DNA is TGTGCCAGCAGCTTTTCCGGAAAACTGTTTTTT. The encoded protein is CASSFSGKLFF.

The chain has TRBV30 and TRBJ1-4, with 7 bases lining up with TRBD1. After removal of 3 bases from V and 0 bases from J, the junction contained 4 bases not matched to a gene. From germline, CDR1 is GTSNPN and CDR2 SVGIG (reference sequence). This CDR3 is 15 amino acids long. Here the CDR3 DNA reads TGTGCCTGGAGCCAAGGACAGGCAACTAATGAAAAACTGTTTTTT. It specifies CAWSQGQATNEKLFF.

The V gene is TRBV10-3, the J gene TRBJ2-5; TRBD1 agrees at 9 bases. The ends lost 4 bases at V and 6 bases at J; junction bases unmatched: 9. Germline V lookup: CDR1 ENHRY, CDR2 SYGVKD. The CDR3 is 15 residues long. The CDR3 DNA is TGTGCCATCAGTGTTCAACAGGGGGCCGGAAAGACCCAGTACTTC. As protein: CAISVQQGAGKTQYF.

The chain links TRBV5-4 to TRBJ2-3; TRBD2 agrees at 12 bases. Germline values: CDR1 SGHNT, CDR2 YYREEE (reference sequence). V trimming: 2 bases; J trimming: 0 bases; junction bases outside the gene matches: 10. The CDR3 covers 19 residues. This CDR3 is CASSFPTSGGPISTDTQYF. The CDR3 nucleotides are TGTGCCAGCAGCTTTCCTACTAGCGGGGGGCCAATTAGCACAGATACGCAGTATTTT.

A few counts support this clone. The CDR3 region is CASSPLSTVPSNQPQHF. CDR3 DNA: TGTGCCAGTTCCCCCCTATCGACAGTACCGAGCAATCAGCCCCAGCATTTT. The chain couples TRBV7-8 to TRBJ1-5; D perhaps matches TRBD1 (5 bases). The CDR3 is 17 residues long. Germline lookup yields CDR1 SGHVS and CDR2 FQNEAQ. V lost 9 bases and J 1 base, leaving 22 bases between the germline ends.

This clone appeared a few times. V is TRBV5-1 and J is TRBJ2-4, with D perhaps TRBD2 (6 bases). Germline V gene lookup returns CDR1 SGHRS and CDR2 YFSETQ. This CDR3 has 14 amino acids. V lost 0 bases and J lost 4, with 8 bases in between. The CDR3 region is CASSLGLEKNIQYF. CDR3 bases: TGCGCCAGCAGCTTGGGACTAGAGAAAAACATTCAGTACTTC.

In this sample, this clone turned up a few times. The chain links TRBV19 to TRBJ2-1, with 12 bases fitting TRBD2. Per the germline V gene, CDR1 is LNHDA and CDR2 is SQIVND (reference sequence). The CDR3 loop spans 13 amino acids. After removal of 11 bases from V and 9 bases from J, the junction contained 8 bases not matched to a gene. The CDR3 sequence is CAGKGLAGPEQFF. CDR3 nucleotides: TGTGCCGGAAAGGGACTAGCGGGCCCTGAGCAGTTCTTC.

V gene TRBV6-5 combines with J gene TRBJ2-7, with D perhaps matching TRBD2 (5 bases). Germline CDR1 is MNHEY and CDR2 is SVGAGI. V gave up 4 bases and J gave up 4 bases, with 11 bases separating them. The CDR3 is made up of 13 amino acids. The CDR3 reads CASSSPERYEQYF. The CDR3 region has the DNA TGTGCCAGCAGTTCCCCGGAGCGGTACGAGCAGTACTTC.

As DNA, the CDR3 is TGTGCCAGCAGTCAAAACAGGGGGGAGACCCAGTACTTC. This sequence encodes CASSQNRGETQYF. The chain links TRBV27 to TRBJ2-5, with 8 bases fitting TRBD1. This CDR3 comprises 13 residues. The trim removed 5 bases at V and 5 bases at J, leaving 4 bases unmatched. Germline V gene sequence: CDR1 MNHEY, CDR2 SMNVEV (reference sequence).

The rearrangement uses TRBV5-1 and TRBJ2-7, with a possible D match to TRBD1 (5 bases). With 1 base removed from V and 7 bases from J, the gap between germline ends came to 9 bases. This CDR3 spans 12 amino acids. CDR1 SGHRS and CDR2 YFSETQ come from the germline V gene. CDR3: CASSLPGWEQYF. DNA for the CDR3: TGCGCCAGCAGCTTGCCAGGGTGGGAGCAGTACTTC.

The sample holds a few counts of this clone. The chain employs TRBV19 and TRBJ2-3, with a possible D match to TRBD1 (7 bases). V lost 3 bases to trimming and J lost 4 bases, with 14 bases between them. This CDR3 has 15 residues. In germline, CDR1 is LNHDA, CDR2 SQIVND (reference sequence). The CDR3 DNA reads TGTGCCAGTAGTATCGGCAGGGGGGCCCCAGATACGCAGTATTTT. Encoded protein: CASSIGRGAPDTQYF.

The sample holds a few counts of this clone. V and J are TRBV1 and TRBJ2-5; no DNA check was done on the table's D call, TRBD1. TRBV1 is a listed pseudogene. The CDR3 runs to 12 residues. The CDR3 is CTSSQGHETQYF. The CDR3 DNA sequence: TGCACCAGCAGCCAAGGGCACGAGACCCAGTACTTC.

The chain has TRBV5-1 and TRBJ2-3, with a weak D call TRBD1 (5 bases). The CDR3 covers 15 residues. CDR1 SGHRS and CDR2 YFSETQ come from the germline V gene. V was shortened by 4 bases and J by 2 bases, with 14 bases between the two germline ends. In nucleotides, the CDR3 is TGCGCCAGCAGCCACGACAGACAAGACACAGATACGCAGTATTTT. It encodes CASSHDRQDTDTQYF.

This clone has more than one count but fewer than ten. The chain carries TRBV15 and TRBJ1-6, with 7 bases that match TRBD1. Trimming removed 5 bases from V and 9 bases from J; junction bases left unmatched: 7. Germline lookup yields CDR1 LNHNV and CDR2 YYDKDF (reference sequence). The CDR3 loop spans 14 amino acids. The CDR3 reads CATSRRQGVSPLHF. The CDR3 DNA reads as TGTGCCACCAGCCGACGACAGGGAGTTTCACCCCTCCACTTT.

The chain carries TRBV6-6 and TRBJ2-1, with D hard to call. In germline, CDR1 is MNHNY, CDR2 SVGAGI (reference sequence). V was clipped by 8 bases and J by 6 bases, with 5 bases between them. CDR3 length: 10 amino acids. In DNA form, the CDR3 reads TGTGCCAGCGGCGGCAATGAGCAGTTCTTC. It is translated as CASGGNEQFF.

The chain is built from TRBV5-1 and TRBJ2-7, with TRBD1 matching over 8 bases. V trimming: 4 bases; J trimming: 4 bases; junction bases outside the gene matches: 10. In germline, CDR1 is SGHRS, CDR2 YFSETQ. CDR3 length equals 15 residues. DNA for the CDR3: TGCGCCAGCAGCCGAGGGACAGGAGACTTTTACGAGCAGTACTTC. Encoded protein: CASSRGTGDFYEQYF. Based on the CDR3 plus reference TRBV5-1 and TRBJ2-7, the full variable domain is KAGVTQTPRYLIKTRGQQVTLSCSPISGHRSVSWYQQTPGQGLQFLFEYFSETQRNKGNFPGRFSGRQFSNSRSEMNVSTLELGDSALYLCASSRGTGDFYEQYFGPGTRLTVT.